This T cell receptor beta chain derives from a study of cytomegalovirus exposure and HLA in healthy donors. General study points: The investigators catalogued 180 or so TCR beta chains as cytomegalovirus-associated. It was confirmed in vitro that three of the CMV-associated chains were specific for CMV antigens.

Concerning this clone itself: No antigen is known for it.

The trim removed 1 base at V and 7 bases at J, leaving 11 bases unmatched. The CDR3 runs 17 residues. Germline V gene data show CDR1 as MGHDK and CDR2 as SYGVNS. Produced via immunoSEQ multiplex PCR; TCRdb's table is partial and in-frame only. This table has 130,000 or so clones, roughly 91% appearing once. This rearrangement joins TRBV25-1 to TRBJ2-2; 8 bases are a match to TRBD1. The origin of this receptor is a young man in good health and CMV-seronegative. Source material: PBMCs. CDR3 nucleotides: TGTGCCAGCAGTGAATGGTTTGGCAGGGGGCGCGACGGGGAGCTGTTTTTT. It codes for CASSEWFGRGRDGELFF.